This is a list of T cell receptor beta chains from one sample in a study of T cell responses to AZD1222 COVID-19 vaccine. Some clones are missing from TCRdb's copy, which holds only in-frame ones; the method was immunoSEQ multiplex PCR. The sample shows about 110,000 clones, over 85% of them seen only once. Specimen: peripheral blood, collected 28 days after the second AZD1222 dose. The receptor set was obtained from an adult who received the AZD1222 COVID-19 vaccine. The CDR3 runs from the conserved cysteine through the conserved F or W. D genes are given only for firm matches. Rows may omit the clone size; those that give it use once, few, many or a size class.

v_gene	j_gene	abundance	d_gene	CDR3aa	CDR3nt
TRBV6-5	TRBJ2-7	.	TRBD2	CASESRGLAGWEQYF	TGTGCCAGCGAGTCTAGGGGGCTAGCGGGGTGGGAGCAGTACTTC
TRBV11-2	TRBJ1-6	.	.	CASSSPGPQNSPLHF	TGTGCCAGCAGCTCCCCGGGCCCACAAAATTCACCCCTCCACTTT
TRBV7-9	TRBJ2-7	.	TRBD2	CASSSGEGPTYEQYF	TGTGCCAGCAGCTCCGGGGAGGGGCCCACCTACGAGCAGTACTTC
TRBV6-6	TRBJ2-7	medium-sized	TRBD1	CASNTPGTGGFEQYF	TGTGCCAGCAACACGCCCGGGACAGGGGGCTTCGAGCAGTACTTC
TRBV5-1	TRBJ2-5	.	TRBD2	CASNYGVLAGGETQYF	TGCGCCAGCAACTATGGGGTTCTAGCGGGAGGAGAGACCCAGTACTTC
TRBV12-3/TRBV12-4	TRBJ1-2	.	.	CASSFRAATGYTF	TGTGCCAGCAGTTTTCGGGCAGCTACTGGCTACACCTTC
TRBV7-7	TRBJ1-1	.	.	CASSRDKNTEAFF	TGTGCCAGCAGCCGAGACAAGAACACTGAAGCTTTCTTT
TRBV27	TRBJ2-5	.	.	CASSSEEEGKKTQYF	TGTGCCAGCAGTTCCGAGGAGGAGGGCAAAAAGACCCAGTACTTC
TRBV5-6	TRBJ1-2	.	.	CASSLGMGSDYGYTF	TGTGCCAGCAGCTTGGGTATGGGATCGGACTATGGCTACACCTTC
TRBV10-3	TRBJ2-2	.	.	CAITMENTGELFF	TGTGCCATCACCATGGAAAACACCGGGGAGCTGTTTTTT
TRBV5-1	TRBJ2-6	.	.	CASSWDSGANVLTF	TGCGCCAGCAGCTGGGACTCTGGGGCCAACGTCCTGACTTTC
TRBV19	TRBJ2-7	.	TRBD1	CASSFKRTGRGEQYF	TGTGCCAGTAGTTTTAAACGGACAGGCCGGGGCGAGCAGTACTTC
TRBV27	TRBJ1-6	.	.	CASSFREDSPLHF	TGTGCCAGCAGTTTTCGTGAGGATTCACCCCTCCACTTT
TRBV7-8	TRBJ1-5	.	.	CASRFRLDQPQHF	TGTGCCAGCAGGTTTAGGCTGGATCAGCCCCAGCATTTT
TRBV14	TRBJ2-6	.	TRBD1	CASSPTWDRLRSGANVLTF	TGTGCCAGCAGCCCTACCTGGGACAGGCTCCGCTCTGGGGCCAACGTCCTGACTTTC
TRBV10-1	TRBJ1-2	.	.	CASRRDKNYGYTF	TGCGCCAGCAGAAGGGACAAAAACTATGGCTACACCTTC
TRBV28	TRBJ1-5	once	TRBD1	CASSLSRGHQPQHF	TGTGCCAGCAGTTTATCCAGGGGGCATCAGCCCCAGCATTTT
TRBV7-2	TRBJ1-1	.	.	CASSSYREAFF	TGTGCCAGCAGCTCCTACAGGGAAGCTTTCTTT
TRBV19	TRBJ1-5	.	.	CASSDWNQPQHF	TGTGCCAGTAGCGACTGGAATCAGCCCCAGCATTTT
TRBV7-6	TRBJ2-7	.	.	CASSLLGGGEQYF	TGTGCCAGCAGCCTCCTCGGTGGGGGCGAGCAGTACTTC
TRBV7-2	TRBJ2-2	.	TRBD1	CASSSGQGAGELFF	TGTGCCAGCAGCTCGGGACAGGGGGCCGGGGAGCTGTTTTTT
TRBV27	TRBJ2-2	.	.	CASSPGTGGAGELFF	TGTGCCAGCAGTCCTGGGACGGGTGGGGCCGGGGAGCTGTTTTTT